A single sample gave rise to the 30 T cell receptor beta chains below, sequenced in a study of blood T cell repertoires in COVID-19. The protocol was immunoSEQ multiplex PCR, while the TCRdb copy is restricted to in-frame clones and leaves out a portion. The sample includes approximately 360,000 clones, roughly 86% of them seen just once. Sequencing was carried out using PBMCs or T cells enriched from blood (not recorded which). Source of these receptors: a man in his forties in a cohort exposed to, infected with or recovered from COVID-19 (not recorded which).

This rearrangement joins TRBV19 to TRBJ2-5, with D unclear. The CDR3 sequence is 11 residues long. Trimming stripped 3 bases from V and 5 bases from J, with 4 bases between. CDR1 is LNHDA and CDR2 is SQIVND in the germline V gene (reference sequence). CDR3 nucleotides: TGTGCCAGTAGTATGAGGGAGACCCAGTACTTC. It yields the protein CASSMRETQYF.

This clone showed up just a few times. The chain employs TRBV5-1 and TRBJ1-6; D might be TRBD1 (5 bases). The CDR3 runs to 13 residues. Between the trimmed V and J ends, which lost 5 bases and 5 bases, there was a span of 8 bases. Germline V gene sequence: CDR1 SGHRS, CDR2 YFSETQ. CDR3 residues: CASRQVDNSPLHF. The CDR3 nucleotides read TGCGCCAGCAGACAGGTAGATAATTCACCCCTCCACTTT.

This sequence joins TRBV7-2 and TRBJ2-1, with 10 bases lining up with TRBD2. This CDR3 spans 18 amino acids. The V gene's germline CDR1 is SGHTA and CDR2 FQGNSA. V was pared by 5 bases and J by 2 bases, with 12 bases of the junction left unmatched. The CDR3 bases are TGTGCCAGCAGCCCTCTAGCGGGAGTGATTCGAGCCTACAATGAGCAGTTCTTC. Its protein is CASSPLAGVIRAYNEQFF.

The V and J genes are TRBV4-2 and TRBJ2-1; 8 positions match TRBD1. Germline CDR1 and CDR2: LGHNA and YNFKEQ. The CDR3 contains 14 residues. Germline trimming cut 7 bases from V and 6 bases from J; bases unmatched to any gene: 8. The CDR3 loop reads CASNTGTGRNEQFF. The DNA of the CDR3 is TGTGCCAGCAATACCGGGACAGGACGCAATGAGCAGTTCTTC.

A single count supports this clone. The rearrangement joins TRBV11-2 to TRBJ2-3; the D gene is possibly TRBD2 (5 bases). This CDR3 has 17 amino acids. Trimming removed 3 bases from V and 1 base from J, with 17 bases in between. Per the germline V gene, CDR1 is SGHAT and CDR2 is FQNNGV. The CDR3 DNA follows: TGTGCCAGCAGCTTTTATTTAGCGCCAAAACGCACAGATACGCAGTATTTT. It is translated as CASSFYLAPKRTDTQYF.

The genes are TRBV5-5 and TRBJ2-2; TRBD2 matches at 11 bases. V lost 1 base, J lost 8 bases, and 1 base stayed unmatched. This CDR3 is built from 14 residues. Germline CDR1 and CDR2: SGHKS and YYEKEE (reference sequence). The chain's CDR3 is CASSLTSGRGELFF. The CDR3 DNA reads TGTGCCAGCAGCTTGACTAGCGGGAGAGGGGAGCTGTTTTTT.

This clone was counted a few times. The chain is built from TRBV18 and TRBJ1-1; 8 nucleotides match TRBD1. Germline V CDR1 and CDR2: KGHSH, LQKENI. V gave up 4 bases and J gave up 7 bases; unmatched junction bases: 5. This CDR3 comprises 13 residues. The CDR3 protein is CASSQGTGYEAFF. The CDR3 nucleotides read TGTGCCAGCTCACAAGGGACAGGCTATGAAGCTTTCTTT.

The chain recombines TRBV7-9 with TRBJ2-7, with 11 nucleotides matching TRBD2. There are 15 residues in the CDR3. CDR1 and CDR2 from the germline V gene are SEHNR and FQNEAQ (reference sequence). The V gene end was trimmed by 4 bases and the J gene end by 3 bases; junction bases not matched to a gene: 5. This chain's CDR3 is CASSSTGTSGYEQYF. CDR3 nucleotides: TGTGCCAGCAGCTCGACCGGGACTAGCGGCTACGAGCAGTACTTC.

The V call is TRBV24-1, the J call TRBJ1-1; 9 bases agree with TRBD1. The CDR3 length is 14 residues. Germline lookup yields CDR1 KGHDR and CDR2 SFDVKD. Trimming removed 7 bases from V and 1 base from J; junction bases left unmatched: 3. CDR3 coding DNA: TGTGCCACCAGACAGGGGGCTAAGAACACTGAAGCTTTCTTT. Translated, it gives CATRQGAKNTEAFF.

This sequence joins TRBV6-1 and TRBJ2-7; 8 bases line up with TRBD2. Germline V gives CDR1 MNHNS, CDR2 SASEGT. The CDR3 spans 14 residues. V was clipped by 1 base and J by 2 bases; unmatched bases: 1. This CDR3 is CASSEERGTYEQYF. In DNA, the CDR3 is TGTGCCAGCAGTGAAGAGCGGGGGACCTACGAGCAGTACTTC.

The V gene is TRBV19, the J gene TRBJ2-1; 8 bases fit TRBD2. CDR3 length equals 15 residues. V gave up 1 base and J gave up 6 bases; unmatched junction bases: 5. CDR1 LNHDA and CDR2 SQIVND come from the germline V gene (reference sequence). CDR3 amino acids: CASSIVAGSVNEQFF. The CDR3 bases are TGTGCCAGTAGTATAGTAGCGGGATCAGTCAATGAGCAGTTCTTC.

This clone was seen only once. The rearrangement uses TRBV10-1 and TRBJ2-2, with D possibly being TRBD2 (6 bases). This CDR3 is 15 amino acids long. Deletions cut 7 bases from V and 3 bases from J, with 15 bases between. Germline V lookup: CDR1 WNHNN, CDR2 SYGVQD (reference sequence). The CDR3, as DNA: TGCGCCAGCAAGAATTCACTAGCTTACACCGGGGAGCTGTTTTTT. This encodes CASKNSLAYTGELFF.

The CDR3 coding sequence is TGCGCCAGCAGGGAAGGCAGGGGGACAGATACGCAGTATTTT. This encodes CASREGRGTDTQYF. The chain links TRBV5-1 to TRBJ2-3; 7 nucleotides align to TRBD1. CDR1 and CDR2 (germline): SGHRS, YFSETQ. The V and J ends lost 5 bases and 3 bases, in that order; junction bases with no gene match: 6. This CDR3 comprises 14 residues. Looking up the rest from reference TRBV5-1 and TRBJ2-3 gives the full variable domain: KAGVTQTPRYLIKTRGQQVTLSCSPISGHRSVSWYQQTPGQGLQFLFEYFSETQRNKGNFPGRFSGRQFSNSRSEMNVSTLELGDSALYLCASREGRGTDTQYFGPGTRLTVL.

The J gene is TRBJ2-1, the V gene TRBV4-1; TRBD2 matches at 10 bases. This CDR3 contains 16 residues. In germline, CDR1 is MGHRA, CDR2 YSYEKL. V was clipped by 4 bases and J by 0 bases; unmatched bases: 3. The CDR3 reads CASSRTSGTSYNEQFF. The CDR3 DNA follows: TGCGCCAGCAGCCGGACTAGCGGAACCTCCTACAATGAGCAGTTCTTC.

This clone was observed a single time. The chain uses TRBV7-9 and TRBJ2-7; tentative D call: TRBD1 (6 bases). This CDR3 is built from 14 residues. V was pared by 5 bases and J by 7 bases, with 18 bases between. Germline lookup yields CDR1 SEHNR and CDR2 FQNEAQ (reference sequence). The CDR3, as DNA: TGTGCCAGCAGCCTAGACGGACAGCACCGAGAGCAGTACTTC. This translates into CASSLDGQHREQYF.

As for this clone: Other DNA sequences from this sample encode an identical CDR3 as well. The genes are TRBV7-9 and TRBJ1-1; tentative D call: TRBD1 (6 bases). The germline V and J ends were trimmed by 3 bases and 1 base, with 6 bases remaining between them. Germline-derived CDR1 and CDR2 are SEHNR and FQNEAQ (reference sequence). The CDR3 has 13 residues. CDR3 bases: TGTGCCAGCAGCTTGGACAGGAACACTGAAGCTTTCTTT. As protein: CASSLDRNTEAFF.

The chain is built from TRBV19 and TRBJ1-1; TRBD1 is a possible D gene (5 bases). The germline V and J ends were trimmed by 3 bases and 0 bases, with 11 bases remaining between them. Germline V gene data show CDR1 as LNHDA and CDR2 as SQIVND (reference sequence). CDR3 length: 15 residues. Written as DNA, the CDR3 is TGTGCCAGTAGTATGGCGGGGGGAATGAACACTGAAGCTTTCTTT. As protein: CASSMAGGMNTEAFF. The variable domain in full, completed from reference TRBV19 and TRBJ1-1, reads DGGITQSPKYLFRKEGQNVTLSCEQNLNHDAMYWYRQDPGQGLRLIYYSQIVNDFQKGDIAEGYSVSREKKESFPLTVTSAQKNPTAFYLCASSMAGGMNTEAFFGQGTRLTVV.

The chain carries TRBV4-1 and TRBJ2-2; 9 bases fit TRBD1. V lost 1 base and J lost 1; bases outside the gene matches: 4. Germline CDR1 and CDR2: MGHRA and YSYEKL. This CDR3 comprises 17 residues. In nucleotides, the CDR3 is TGCGCCAGCAGCCAAGTTCCGGGACAGGGGAACACCGGGGAGCTGTTTTTT. Protein: CASSQVPGQGNTGELFF.

The chain combines TRBV10-3 with TRBJ1-3; unclear D gene. The CDR3 is made up of 14 amino acids. Trimming removed 3 bases at V and 3 bases at J, with 9 bases between. Germline V gene data show CDR1 as ENHRY and CDR2 as SYGVKD. CDR3 nucleotide sequence: TGTGCCATCAGTGACCGGCGGAGTGGAAACACCATATATTTT. It is translated as CAISDRRSGNTIYF.

The rearrangement uses TRBV18 and TRBJ1-2, with TRBD1 identical over 11 bases. The germline CDR1 and CDR2 sequences are KGHSH and LQKENI. The length of the CDR3 is 16 residues. Unmatched junction bases numbered 10, after V lost 6 bases and J lost 4 bases. CDR3 DNA sequence: TGTGCCAGCTCGCCTGGACAGGGGGCGCGGAGCTATGGCTACACCTTC. It encodes CASSPGQGARSYGYTF.

This chain joins TRBV18 and TRBJ2-3, with TRBD2 identical over 8 bases. The germline V gene encodes CDR1 KGHSH and CDR2 LQKENI. The CDR3 runs to 19 residues. With V trimmed by 1 base and J by 2 bases, 14 bases remained unmatched. The CDR3 DNA sequence: TGTGCCAGCTCACCACGCGACAGGACACGGGAGGGGTACACAGATACGCAGTATTTT. Translated, it gives CASSPRDRTREGYTDTQYF.

The gene calls are TRBV3-1 (or the pseudogene TRBV3-2) and TRBJ1-2; TRBD1 aligns across 8 bases. Trimming cost V 1 base and J 8 bases; bases outside gene matches: 3. Germline CDR1 LGHDT, CDR2 YNNKEL (reference sequence). The CDR3 loop spans 13 amino acids. CDR3 nucleotides: TGTGCCAGCAGCCAAGGACAGGGGTTCGGCTACACCTTC. The encoded protein is CASSQGQGFGYTF.

In the case of this clone: The sample contains more than one DNA sequence encoding this CDR3. J is TRBJ1-1 and V is TRBV11-3; D is perhaps TRBD1 (6 bases). The CDR3 runs to 13 residues. CDR1 is SGHNT, CDR2 YENEEA, per germline. V was clipped by 6 bases and J by 2 bases, with 10 bases between them. CDR3 sequence: CASSSQGNTEAFF. The CDR3 DNA sequence: TGTGCCAGCAGTTCACAGGGAAACACTGAAGCTTTCTTT.

Turning to this clone: The same CDR3 is also encoded by other DNA sequences in this sample. The CDR3 loop is CAIGSGSNTGELFF. The CDR3 DNA reads TGTGCCATCGGGAGCGGATCGAACACCGGGGAGCTGTTTTTT. This chain joins TRBV10-3 and TRBJ2-2, with a tentative D call TRBD2 (5 bases). The CDR3 has 14 amino acids. The V and J ends lost 8 bases and 0 bases respectively, with 10 bases between them. CDR1 ENHRY and CDR2 SYGVKD come from the germline V gene.

The chain combines TRBV2 with TRBJ2-1, with 8 bases identical to TRBD2. The germline V gene encodes CDR1 SNHLY and CDR2 FYNNEI. Trimming took 7 bases from V and 1 from J; bases not matched to a gene: 9. The CDR3 is 16 residues long. CDR3 coding DNA: TGTGCCAGCACCCGACTAGCGAGTAGGTCCTACAATGAGCAGTTCTTC. Translation gives CASTRLASRSYNEQFF.

The V and J genes are TRBV10-3 and TRBJ2-7; unclear D gene. Germline-derived CDR1 and CDR2 are ENHRY and SYGVKD. V shed 4 bases and J shed 4 bases, with 14 bases lying between them. The CDR3 consists of 14 residues. The DNA for the CDR3 is TGTGCCATCAGTGGTCGGCAGGATGGATACGAGCAGTACTTC. It translates to CAISGRQDGYEQYF.

CDR3 bases: TGTGCCATCAGCGAAGCGTTAGGGCAGGGGGACGCTAACTATGGCTACACCTTC. Its protein product is CAISEALGQGDANYGYTF. V gene TRBV10-3 combines with J gene TRBJ1-2, with 7 bases aligning to TRBD1. The CDR3 spans 18 residues. J was trimmed by 0 bases and V by 6 bases; bases with no gene match: 16. Germline CDR1 reads ENHRY; CDR2 reads SYGVKD.

The chain recombines TRBV6-5 with TRBJ1-5; 10 bases are shared with TRBD1. V dropped 4 bases and J dropped 6; count of bases not matched to a gene: 6. Germline CDR1 and CDR2: MNHEY and SVGAGI. The length of the CDR3 is 15 residues. This CDR3 reads CASSSGTGASQPQHF. In DNA, the CDR3 is TGTGCCAGCAGTTCCGGGACAGGGGCATCTCAGCCCCAGCATTTT.

Note on this clone: Other DNA sequences of this sample code for an identical CDR3. The chain uses TRBV15 and TRBJ1-2; no firm D call. The ends were cut back, 0 bases at V and 7 bases at J, with 6 bases in the middle. Per germline, CDR1 LNHNV and CDR2 YYDKDF (reference sequence). The length of the CDR3 is 12 residues. The CDR3 reads CATSRDTGGYTF. As DNA, the CDR3 is TGTGCCACCAGCAGAGATACCGGTGGCTACACCTTC.

V and J are TRBV6-5 and TRBJ1-4; a possible D gene is TRBD1 (5 bases). CDR1 MNHEY and CDR2 SVGAGI come from the germline V gene. V lost 9 bases, J lost 7 bases, and 12 bases lay in between. This CDR3 region has 12 residues. CDR3: CASGGGREKLFF. The CDR3, as DNA: TGTGCCAGTGGGGGGGGTCGTGAAAAACTGTTTTTT.